This T cell receptor (beta chain) originates from a study of blood T cell repertoires in COVID-19. For the study at large: Samples representing acute and convalescent COVID-19 were sourced from the United States, Italy and Spain. T cells, B-cell-depleted T cells, or PBMCs supplied cDNA or gDNA.

Per germline, CDR1 LGHDT and CDR2 YNNKEL (reference sequence). The germline V and J ends were trimmed by 4 bases and 2 bases, with 9 bases remaining between them. This CDR3 comprises 14 residues. Methods used by the authors: Cell counts per sample came from amplifying reference gene primers. TCRdb's copy holds only in-frame clones and misses some; the assay was immunoSEQ multiplex PCR. D and trimming come from the DNA, and the V and J calls and clone size come from that table. The sample has 250,000 to 300,000 clones; about nine tenths are singletons. Sequencing was carried out using peripheral blood. The V and J genes are TRBV3-1 (or the pseudogene TRBV3-2) and TRBJ2-1, with TRBD2 as a possible D gene (6 bases). The TCR sequence derives from a woman aged 50 to 65 who had recovered from COVID-19. In DNA, the CDR3 is TGTGCCAGCAGCCTCGGGAGAACCTACAATGAGCAGTTCTTC. Translating gives CASSLGRTYNEQFF.